Detailed here is one TCR beta chain. CDR1 is GTSNPN, CDR2 SVGIG, per germline (reference sequence). This CDR3 has 15 amino acids. The V gene lost 3 bases and the J gene lost 7 bases, with 18 bases spanning the gap. The sample comes from a study of control samples from healthy donors and cancer patients. Some clones are missing from TCRdb's copy, which holds only in-frame ones; the method was immunoSEQ multiplex PCR. Here the sample spans approximately 190,000 clones, about 91% being singletons. V usage is TRBV30 and J usage is TRBJ1-4, with unresolved D. Specimen: blood. The sequence came from a man younger than 45 in good health. CDR3 DNA: TGTGCCTGGAGGGATCCCAGGTTGTGGGGTGAAAAACTGTTTTTT. Translated: CAWRDPRLWGEKLFF.